A single T cell receptor beta chain is shown here with its context. Its antigen is not known. These data come from a study of identical twins. Study conclusions and caveats: Clonotypes of the beta chain that were abundant in cord blood carried fewer insertions (memory repertoires showed none). Part of the zero-insertion signal could reflect confounding by invariant MAIT and iNKT cells.

TCRdb passed the 5' RACE reads through MiXCR, listing each CDR3 protein once. Here the sample spans 700,000 or so distinct CDR3 sequences, around 8.3% being singletons. In every case, the donor was a healthy Caucasian. This same sample was also taken into another study, of yellow fever vaccine responses in identical twins.

This TCR was recovered from a woman under 30 in good health. Sample: PBMCs.

The CDR3 sequence: CSVQGGLSVNYNEQFF. The CDR3 DNA follows: TGCAGCGTTCAGGGGGGGCTATCGGTTAACTACAATGAGCAGTTCTTC. The rearrangement joins TRBV29-1 to TRBJ2-1; D may match TRBD1 or TRBD2 (7 bases each). The CDR3 contains 16 residues. V lost 5 bases and J 3 bases, leaving 20 bases between the germline ends. Germline CDR1 is SQVTM and CDR2 is ANQGSEA.